This entry describes one TCR beta chain. Sequenced by immunoSEQ multiplex PCR; TCRdb stores in-frame clones only, minus some. Among about 90,000 clones listed, 70% to 90% were seen once. The CDR3 covers 13 residues. V lost 2 bases, J lost 0 bases, and 4 bases lay in between. Germline V gene lookup returns CDR1 SGHAT and CDR2 FQNNGV. Collection occurred without any documented infections or immune events in donors. This specimen belongs to a study of identifying expanded T cells in peripheral blood. This chain uses TRBV11-2 with TRBJ1-1; D gene ambiguous. The receptor was derived from a person aged 18 to 75 in good health. The sequencing sample was made of blood. Here the CDR3 reads CASSLQMNTEAFF. The CDR3 region has the DNA TGTGCCAGCAGCTTACAGATGAACACTGAAGCTTTCTTT.